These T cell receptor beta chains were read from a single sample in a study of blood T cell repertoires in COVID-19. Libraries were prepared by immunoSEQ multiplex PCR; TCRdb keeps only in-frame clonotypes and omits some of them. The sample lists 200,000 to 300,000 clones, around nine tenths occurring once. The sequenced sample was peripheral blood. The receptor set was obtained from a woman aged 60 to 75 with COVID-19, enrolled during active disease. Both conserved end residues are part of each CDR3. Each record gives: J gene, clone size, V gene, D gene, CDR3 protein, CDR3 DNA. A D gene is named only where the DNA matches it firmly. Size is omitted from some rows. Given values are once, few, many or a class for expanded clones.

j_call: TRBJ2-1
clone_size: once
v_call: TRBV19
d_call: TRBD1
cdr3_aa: CASRDRGPAGALYNEQFF
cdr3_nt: TGTGCCAGTCGGGACAGGGGGCCGGCGGGAGCTCTTTACAATGAGCAGTTCTTC

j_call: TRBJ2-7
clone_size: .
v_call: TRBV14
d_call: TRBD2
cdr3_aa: CASSQTLLMKTSGVSYEQYF
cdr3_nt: TGTGCCAGCAGCCAAACCCTCCTCATGAAGACTAGCGGGGTGTCCTACGAGCAGTACTTC

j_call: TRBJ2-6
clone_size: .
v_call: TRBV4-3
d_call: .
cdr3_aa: CASSQDPPGYGANVLTF
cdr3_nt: TGCGCCAGCAGCCAAGATCCCCCAGGGTATGGGGCCAACGTCCTGACTTTC

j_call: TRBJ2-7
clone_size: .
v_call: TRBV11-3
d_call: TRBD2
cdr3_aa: CASSSPGLAGVQYF
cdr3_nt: TGTGCCAGCAGCTCCCCGGGACTAGCGGGAGTGCAGTACTTC

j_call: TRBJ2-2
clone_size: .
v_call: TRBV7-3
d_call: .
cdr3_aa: CASSFSYPGELFF
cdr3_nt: TGTGCCAGCAGCTTCTCCTATCCCGGGGAGCTGTTTTTT

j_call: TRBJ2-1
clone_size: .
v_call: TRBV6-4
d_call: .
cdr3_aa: CASSPGVHNEQFF
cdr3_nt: TGTGCCAGCAGTCCAGGGGTCCACAATGAGCAGTTCTTC

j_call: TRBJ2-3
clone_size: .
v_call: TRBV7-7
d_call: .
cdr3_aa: CASSPLGLYTDTQYF
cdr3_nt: TGTGCCAGCAGCCCCCTTGGACTTTACACAGATACGCAGTATTTT

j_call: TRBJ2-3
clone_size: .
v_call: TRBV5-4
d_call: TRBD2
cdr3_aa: CASSSPLAGGRGDTQYF
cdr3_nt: TGTGCCAGCAGCTCTCCGCTAGCGGGAGGCCGTGGAGATACGCAGTATTTT

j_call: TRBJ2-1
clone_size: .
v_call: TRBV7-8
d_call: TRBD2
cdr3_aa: CASSLALGTSGYNEQFF
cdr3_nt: TGTGCCAGCAGCTTAGCCCTTGGAACTAGCGGCTACAATGAGCAGTTCTTC

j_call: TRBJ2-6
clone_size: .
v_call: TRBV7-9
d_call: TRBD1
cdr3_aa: CASSLAGQYSGANVLTF
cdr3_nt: TGTGCCAGCAGCTTAGCGGGACAGTACTCTGGGGCCAACGTCCTGACTTTC

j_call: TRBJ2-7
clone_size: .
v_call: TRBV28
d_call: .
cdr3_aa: CASSLSAYEQYF
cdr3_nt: TGTGCCAGCAGTTTATCTGCCTACGAGCAGTACTTC

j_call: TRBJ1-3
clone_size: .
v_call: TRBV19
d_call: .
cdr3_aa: CASSSPITRSSGNTIYF
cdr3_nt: TGTGCCAGTAGTAGTCCGATAACAAGGAGCTCTGGAAACACCATATATTTT

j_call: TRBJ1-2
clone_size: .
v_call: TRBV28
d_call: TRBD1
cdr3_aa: CASSLAGGDGYTF
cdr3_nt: TGTGCCAGCAGCTTGGCAGGGGGCGATGGCTACACCTTC

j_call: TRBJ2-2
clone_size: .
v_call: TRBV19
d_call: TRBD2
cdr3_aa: CASSIGSGANTGELFF
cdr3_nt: TGTGCCAGTAGTATTGGTAGCGGGGCGAACACCGGGGAGCTGTTTTTT

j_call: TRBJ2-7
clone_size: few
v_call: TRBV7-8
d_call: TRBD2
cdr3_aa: CASSLGRGDYSYEQYF
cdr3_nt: TGTGCCAGCAGCTTAGGGCGAGGGGACTACTCCTACGAGCAGTACTTC

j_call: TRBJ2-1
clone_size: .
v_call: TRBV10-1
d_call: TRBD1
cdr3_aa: CASSRQGYNEQFF
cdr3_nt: TGCGCCAGCAGTAGACAGGGTTACAATGAGCAGTTCTTC

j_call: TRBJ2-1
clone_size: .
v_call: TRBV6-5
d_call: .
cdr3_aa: CASSFRELNEQFF
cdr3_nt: TGTGCCAGCAGTTTCCGGGAACTAAATGAGCAGTTCTTC

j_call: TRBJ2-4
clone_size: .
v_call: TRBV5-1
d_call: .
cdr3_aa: CASSLAGAPKNIQYF
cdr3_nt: TGCGCCAGCAGCTTGGCAGGGGCCCCCAAAAACATTCAGTACTTC

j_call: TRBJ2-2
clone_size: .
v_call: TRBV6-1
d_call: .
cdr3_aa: CASSEAVQGTGELFF
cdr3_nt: TGTGCCAGCAGTGAAGCGGTACAGGGAACCGGGGAGCTGTTTTTT

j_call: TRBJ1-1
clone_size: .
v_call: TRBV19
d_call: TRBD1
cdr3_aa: CASGGTGTKSRAFF
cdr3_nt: TGTGCCAGTGGGGGGACAGGGACAAAAAGTCGAGCTTTCTTT

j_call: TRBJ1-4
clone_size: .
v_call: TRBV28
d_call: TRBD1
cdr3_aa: CASSVPGQGNEKLFF
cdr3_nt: TGTGCCAGCAGCGTACCGGGACAGGGTAATGAAAAACTGTTTTTT

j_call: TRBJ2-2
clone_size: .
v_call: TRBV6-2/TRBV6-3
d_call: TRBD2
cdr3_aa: CASSFTGTREGGELFF
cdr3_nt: TGTGCCAGCAGTTTTACCGGGACTAGGGAAGGCGGGGAGCTGTTTTTT

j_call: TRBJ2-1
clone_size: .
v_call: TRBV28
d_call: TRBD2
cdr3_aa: CASSSPVGRESNNEQFF
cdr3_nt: TGTGCCAGCAGTTCCCCGGTGGGGCGGGAGAGCAACAATGAGCAGTTCTTC

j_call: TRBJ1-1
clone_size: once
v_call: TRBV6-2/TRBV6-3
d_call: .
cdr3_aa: CASSRRGAAFF
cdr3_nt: TGTGCCAGCAGCCGACGGGGGGCGGCTTTCTTT

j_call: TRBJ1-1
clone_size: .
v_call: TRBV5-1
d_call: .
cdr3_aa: CASAPGGGTEAFF
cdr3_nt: TGCGCCAGCGCCCCCGGGGGGGGGACTGAAGCTTTCTTT

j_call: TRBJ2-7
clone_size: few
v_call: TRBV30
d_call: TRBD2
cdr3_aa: CAWSPGVAGIQYEQYF
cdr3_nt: TGTGCCTGGAGTCCCGGAGTAGCGGGGATTCAATACGAGCAGTACTTC

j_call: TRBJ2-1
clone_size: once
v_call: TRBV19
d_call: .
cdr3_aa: CASSVLESSYNEQFF
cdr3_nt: TGTGCCAGTAGTGTATTGGAGAGCTCCTACAATGAGCAGTTCTTC

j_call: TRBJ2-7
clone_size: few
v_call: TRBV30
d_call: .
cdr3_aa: CAWSPGRRGYEQYF
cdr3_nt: TGTGCCTGGAGTCCAGGCAGAAGGGGCTACGAGCAGTACTTC

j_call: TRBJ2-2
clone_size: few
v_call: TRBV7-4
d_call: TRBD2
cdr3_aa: CASSSKSGTSGRNTGELFF
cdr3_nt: TGTGCCAGCAGCTCAAAGTCCGGGACTAGCGGGAGGAACACCGGGGAGCTGTTTTTT

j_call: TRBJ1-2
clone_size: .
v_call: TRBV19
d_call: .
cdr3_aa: CASSIGRGVYGYTF
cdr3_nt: TGTGCCAGTAGTATTGGAAGGGGTGTCTATGGCTACACCTTC

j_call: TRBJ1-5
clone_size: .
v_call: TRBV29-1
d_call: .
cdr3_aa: CSVEEFPGSQPQHF
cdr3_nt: TGCAGCGTTGAAGAATTTCCGGGGAGCCAGCCCCAGCATTTT

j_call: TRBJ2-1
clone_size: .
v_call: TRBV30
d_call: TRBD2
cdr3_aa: CAWSVNSGSSYNEQFF
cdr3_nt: TGTGCCTGGAGTGTTAATAGCGGGTCGTCCTACAATGAGCAGTTCTTC

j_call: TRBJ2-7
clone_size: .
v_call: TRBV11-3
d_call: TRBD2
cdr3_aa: CASSPRLAGANEQYF
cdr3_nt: TGTGCCAGCAGCCCTCGACTAGCGGGAGCCAACGAGCAGTACTTC

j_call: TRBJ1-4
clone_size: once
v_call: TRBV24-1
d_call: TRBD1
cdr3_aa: CATSAWTGGREKLFF
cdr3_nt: TGTGCCACCAGTGCCTGGACAGGCGGACGAGAAAAACTGTTTTTT

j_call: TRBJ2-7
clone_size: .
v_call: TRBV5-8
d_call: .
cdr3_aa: CASSPRGFSSYEQYF
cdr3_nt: TGTGCCAGCAGCCCTAGAGGATTCTCCTCCTACGAGCAGTACTTC

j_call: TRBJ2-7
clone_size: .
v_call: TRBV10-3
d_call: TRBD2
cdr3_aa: CAIRGAGGSEQYF
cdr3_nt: TGTGCCATCCGAGGAGCGGGAGGAAGCGAGCAGTACTTC

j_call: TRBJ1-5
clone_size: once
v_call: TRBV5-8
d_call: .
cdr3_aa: CASSLKGEGRAPQHF
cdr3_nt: TGTGCCAGCAGCTTGAAAGGGGAGGGTCGGGCGCCCCAGCATTTT

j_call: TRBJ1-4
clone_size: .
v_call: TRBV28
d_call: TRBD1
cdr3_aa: CASSLPRGVNEKLFF
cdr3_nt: TGTGCCAGCAGTTTGCCCAGGGGGGTTAATGAAAAACTGTTTTTT

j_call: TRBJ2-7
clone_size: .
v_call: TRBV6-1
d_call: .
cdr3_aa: CASSEGGWVSGYEQYF
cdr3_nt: TGTGCCAGCAGTGAAGGGGGTTGGGTCTCGGGATACGAGCAGTACTTC

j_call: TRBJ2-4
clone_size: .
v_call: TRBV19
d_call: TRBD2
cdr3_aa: CASAPSGSNIQYF
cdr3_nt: TGTGCCAGCGCCCCGAGCGGGAGTAACATTCAGTACTTC

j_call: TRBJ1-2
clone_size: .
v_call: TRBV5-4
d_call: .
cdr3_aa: CASSADSYGYTF
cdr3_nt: TGTGCCAGCAGCGCGGACAGCTATGGCTACACCTTC

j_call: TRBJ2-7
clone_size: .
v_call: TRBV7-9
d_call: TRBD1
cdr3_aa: CASSLGTGVPLVEQYF
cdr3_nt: TGTGCCAGCAGCTTAGGGACAGGGGTCCCGCTGGTAGAGCAGTACTTC

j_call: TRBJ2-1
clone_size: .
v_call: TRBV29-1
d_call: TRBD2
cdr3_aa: CSAVSGLAGKDNEQFF
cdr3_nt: TGCAGCGCCGTCTCGGGACTAGCGGGTAAGGACAATGAGCAGTTCTTC

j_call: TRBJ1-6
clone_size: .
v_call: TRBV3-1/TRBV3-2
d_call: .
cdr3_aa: CASSQVPTSPGRYNSPLHF
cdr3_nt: TGTGCCAGCAGCCAAGTCCCGACCAGTCCGGGAAGATATAATTCACCCCTCCACTTT

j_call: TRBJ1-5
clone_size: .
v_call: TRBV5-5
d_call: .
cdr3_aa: CASTPGWPPTDNQPQHF
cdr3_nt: TGTGCCAGCACTCCCGGGTGGCCTCCGACCGACAATCAGCCCCAGCATTTT

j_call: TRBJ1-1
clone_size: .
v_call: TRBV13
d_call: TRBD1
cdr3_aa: CASSAQGTGNTEAFF
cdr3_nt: TGTGCCAGCAGCGCTCAGGGGACAGGGAACACTGAAGCTTTCTTT